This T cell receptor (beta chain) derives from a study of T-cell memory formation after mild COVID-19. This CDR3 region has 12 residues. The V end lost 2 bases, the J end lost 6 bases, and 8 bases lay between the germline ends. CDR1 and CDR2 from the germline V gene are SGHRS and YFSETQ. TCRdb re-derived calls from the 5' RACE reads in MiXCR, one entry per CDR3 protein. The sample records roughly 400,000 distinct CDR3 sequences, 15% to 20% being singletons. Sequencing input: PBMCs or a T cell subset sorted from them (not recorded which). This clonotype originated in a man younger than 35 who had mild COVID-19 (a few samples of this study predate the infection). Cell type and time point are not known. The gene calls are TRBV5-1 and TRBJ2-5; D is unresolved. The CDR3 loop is CASSLDKKTQYF. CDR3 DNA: TGCGCCAGCAGCTTAGATAAAAAGACCCAGTACTTC.